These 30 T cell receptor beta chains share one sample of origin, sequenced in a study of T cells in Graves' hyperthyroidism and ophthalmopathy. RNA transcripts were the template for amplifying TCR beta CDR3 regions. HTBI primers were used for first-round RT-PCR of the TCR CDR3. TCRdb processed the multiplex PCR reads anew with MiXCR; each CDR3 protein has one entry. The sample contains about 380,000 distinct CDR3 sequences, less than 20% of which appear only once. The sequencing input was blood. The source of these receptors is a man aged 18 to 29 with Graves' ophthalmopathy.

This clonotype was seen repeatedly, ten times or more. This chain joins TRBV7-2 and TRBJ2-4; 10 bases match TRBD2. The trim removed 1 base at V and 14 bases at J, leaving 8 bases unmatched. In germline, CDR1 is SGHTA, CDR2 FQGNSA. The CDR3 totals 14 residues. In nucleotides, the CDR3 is TGTGCCAGCAGCTTAGGACTAGCGGGTCCTCAGGAGTACTTC. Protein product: CASSLGLAGPQEYF.

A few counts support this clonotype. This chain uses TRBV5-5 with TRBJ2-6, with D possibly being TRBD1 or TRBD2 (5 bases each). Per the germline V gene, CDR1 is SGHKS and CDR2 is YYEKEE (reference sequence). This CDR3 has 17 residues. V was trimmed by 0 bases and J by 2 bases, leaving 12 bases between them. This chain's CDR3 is CASSLAGGTTGANVLTF. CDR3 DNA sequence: TGTGCCAGCAGCTTGGCGGGTGGGACGACTGGGGCCAACGTCCTGACTTTC.

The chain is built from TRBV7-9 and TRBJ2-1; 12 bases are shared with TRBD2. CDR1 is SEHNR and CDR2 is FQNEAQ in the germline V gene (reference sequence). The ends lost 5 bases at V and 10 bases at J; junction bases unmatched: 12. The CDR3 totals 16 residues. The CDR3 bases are TGTGCCAGCAGCGAAACCGGGACTAGCGGGCTGGTGGAGCAGTTCTTC. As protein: CASSETGTSGLVEQFF.

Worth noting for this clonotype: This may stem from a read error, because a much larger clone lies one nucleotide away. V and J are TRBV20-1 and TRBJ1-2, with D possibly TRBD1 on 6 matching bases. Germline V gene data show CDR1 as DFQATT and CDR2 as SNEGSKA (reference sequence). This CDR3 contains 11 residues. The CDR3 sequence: CSATGNYSYTF. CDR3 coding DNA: TGCAGTGCAACAGGGAACTATAGCTACACCTTC.

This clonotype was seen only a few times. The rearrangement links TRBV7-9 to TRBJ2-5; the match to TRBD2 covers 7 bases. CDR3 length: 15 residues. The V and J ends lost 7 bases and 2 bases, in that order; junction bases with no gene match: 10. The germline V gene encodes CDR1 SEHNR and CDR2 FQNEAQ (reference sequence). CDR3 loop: CASILRGTTQETQYF. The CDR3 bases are TGTGCCAGCATCCTTCGAGGGACTACACAAGAGACCCAGTACTTC. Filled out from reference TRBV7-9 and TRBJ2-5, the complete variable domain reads DTGVSQNPRHKITKRGQNVTFRCDPISEHNRLYWYRQTLGQGPEFLTYFQNEAQLEKSRLLSDRFSAERPKGSFSTLEIQRTEQGDSAMYLCASILRGTTQETQYFGPGTRLLVL.

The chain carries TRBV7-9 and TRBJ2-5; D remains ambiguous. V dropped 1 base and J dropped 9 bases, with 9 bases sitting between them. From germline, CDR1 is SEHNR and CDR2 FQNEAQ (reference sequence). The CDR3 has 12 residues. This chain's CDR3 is CASSLDSRAQYF. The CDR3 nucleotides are TGTGCCAGCAGCTTAGACAGTCGGGCCCAGTACTTC.

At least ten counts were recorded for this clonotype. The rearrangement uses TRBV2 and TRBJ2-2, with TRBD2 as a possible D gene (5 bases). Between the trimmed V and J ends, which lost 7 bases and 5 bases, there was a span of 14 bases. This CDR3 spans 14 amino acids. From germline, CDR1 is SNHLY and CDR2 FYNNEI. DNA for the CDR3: TGTGCCAGCAATTGGGGAGCGGATACCGGGGAGCTGTTTTTT. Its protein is CASNWGADTGELFF. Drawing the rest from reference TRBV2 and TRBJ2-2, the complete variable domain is EPEVTQTPSHQVTQMGQEVILRCVPISNHLYFYWYRQILGQKVEFLVSFYNNEISEKSEIFDDQFSVERPDGSNFTLKIRSTKLEDSAMYFCASNWGADTGELFFGEGSRLTVL.

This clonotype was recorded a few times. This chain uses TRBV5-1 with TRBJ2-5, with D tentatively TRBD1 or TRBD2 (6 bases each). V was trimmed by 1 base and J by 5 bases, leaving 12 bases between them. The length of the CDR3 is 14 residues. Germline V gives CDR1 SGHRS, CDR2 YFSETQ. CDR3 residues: CASSLSNGGETQYF. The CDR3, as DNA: TGCGCCAGCAGCTTGTCAAACGGGGGCGAGACCCAGTACTTC.

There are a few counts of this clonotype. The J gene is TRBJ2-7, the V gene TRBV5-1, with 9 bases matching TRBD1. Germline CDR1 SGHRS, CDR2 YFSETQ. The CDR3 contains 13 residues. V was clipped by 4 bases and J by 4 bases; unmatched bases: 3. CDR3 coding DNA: TGCGCCAGCAGCAGGACAGGGGAATACGAGCAGTACTTC. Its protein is CASSRTGEYEQYF.

CDR3 in DNA: TGTGCCAGCAACTTTTATGCGGGTGAAGCTTTCTTT. Protein product: CASNFYAGEAFF. The chain joins TRBV2 to TRBJ1-1; D is undetermined. CDR1 and CDR2 from the germline V gene are SNHLY and FYNNEI. V gave up 7 bases and J gave up 7 bases, with 13 bases separating them. This CDR3 has 12 residues.

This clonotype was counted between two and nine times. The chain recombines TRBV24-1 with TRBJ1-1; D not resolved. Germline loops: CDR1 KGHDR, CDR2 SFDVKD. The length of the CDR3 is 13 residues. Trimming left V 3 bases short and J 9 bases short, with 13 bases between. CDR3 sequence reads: CATSDAGIGKAFF. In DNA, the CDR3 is TGTGCCACCAGTGATGCCGGGATCGGAAAAGCTTTCTTT.

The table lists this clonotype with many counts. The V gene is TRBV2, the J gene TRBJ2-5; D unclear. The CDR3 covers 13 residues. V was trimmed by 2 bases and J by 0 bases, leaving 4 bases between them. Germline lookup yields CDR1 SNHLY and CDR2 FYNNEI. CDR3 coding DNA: TGTGCCAGCAGTGAATGGGACCAAGAGACCCAGTACTTC. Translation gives CASSEWDQETQYF.

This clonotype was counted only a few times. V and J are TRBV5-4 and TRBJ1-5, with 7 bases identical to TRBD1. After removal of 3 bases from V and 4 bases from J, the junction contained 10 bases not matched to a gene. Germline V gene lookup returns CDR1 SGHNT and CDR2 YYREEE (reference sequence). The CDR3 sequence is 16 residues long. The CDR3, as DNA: TGTGCCAGCAGCTCCTGGGGGGCAGGGGGAAATCAGCCCCAGCATTTT. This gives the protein CASSSWGAGGNQPQHF.

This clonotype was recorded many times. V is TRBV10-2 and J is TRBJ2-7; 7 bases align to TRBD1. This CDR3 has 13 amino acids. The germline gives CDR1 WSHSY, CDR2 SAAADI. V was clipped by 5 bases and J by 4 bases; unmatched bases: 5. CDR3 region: CASSLDREYEQYF. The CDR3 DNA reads TGCGCCAGCAGTCTAGACAGGGAATACGAGCAGTACTTC.

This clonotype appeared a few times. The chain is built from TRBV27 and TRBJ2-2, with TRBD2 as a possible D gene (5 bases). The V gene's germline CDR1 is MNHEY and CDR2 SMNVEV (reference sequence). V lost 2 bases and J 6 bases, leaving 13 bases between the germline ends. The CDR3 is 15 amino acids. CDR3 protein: CASSLTSFVPGELFF. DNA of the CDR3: TGTGCCAGCAGTTTAACTAGTTTTGTCCCCGGGGAGCTGTTTTTT.

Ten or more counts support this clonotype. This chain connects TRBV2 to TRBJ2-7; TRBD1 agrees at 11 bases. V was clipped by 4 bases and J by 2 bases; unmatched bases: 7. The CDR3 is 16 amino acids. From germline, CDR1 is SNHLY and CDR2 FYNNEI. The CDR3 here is CASSGGDRGWTYEQYF. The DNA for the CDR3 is TGTGCCAGCAGTGGTGGGGACAGGGGGTGGACCTACGAGCAGTACTTC.

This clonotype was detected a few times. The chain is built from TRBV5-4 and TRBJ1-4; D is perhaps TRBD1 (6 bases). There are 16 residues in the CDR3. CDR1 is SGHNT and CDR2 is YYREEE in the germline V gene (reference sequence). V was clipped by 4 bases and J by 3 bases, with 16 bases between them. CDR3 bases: TGTGCCAGCAGCCCTGGGGGGGAGGGGGCTAATGAAAAACTGTTTTTT. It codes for CASSPGGEGANEKLFF. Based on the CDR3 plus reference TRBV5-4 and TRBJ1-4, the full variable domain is ETGVTQSPTHLIKTRGQQVTLRCSSQSGHNTVSWYQQALGQGPQFIFQYYREEENGRGNFPPRFSGLQFPNYSSELNVNALELDDSALYLCASSPGGEGANEKLFFGSGTQLSVL.

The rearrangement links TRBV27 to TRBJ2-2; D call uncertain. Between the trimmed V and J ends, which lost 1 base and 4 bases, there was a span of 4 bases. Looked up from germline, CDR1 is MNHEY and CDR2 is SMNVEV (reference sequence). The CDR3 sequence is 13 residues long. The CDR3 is CASSLWATGELFF. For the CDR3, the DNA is TGTGCCAGCAGTTTATGGGCCACCGGGGAGCTGTTTTTT.

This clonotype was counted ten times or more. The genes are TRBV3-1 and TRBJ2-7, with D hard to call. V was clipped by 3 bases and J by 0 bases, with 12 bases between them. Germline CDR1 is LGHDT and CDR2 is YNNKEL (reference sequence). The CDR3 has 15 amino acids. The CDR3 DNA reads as TGTGCCAGCAGCCAGGCCAAGCCCTTCTCCTACGAGCAGTACTTC. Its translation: CASSQAKPFSYEQYF.

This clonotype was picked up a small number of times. The CDR3 DNA is TGTGCCAGCAGTGAATCGGGGGCGAGCTCCTACGAGCAGTACTTC. It yields the protein CASSESGASSYEQYF. V is TRBV6-1 and J is TRBJ2-7; TRBD1 or TRBD2 may be the D gene (6 bases each). With 2 bases removed from V and 0 bases from J, the gap between germline ends came to 11 bases. The V gene's germline CDR1 is MNHNS and CDR2 SASEGT. The CDR3 runs 15 residues.

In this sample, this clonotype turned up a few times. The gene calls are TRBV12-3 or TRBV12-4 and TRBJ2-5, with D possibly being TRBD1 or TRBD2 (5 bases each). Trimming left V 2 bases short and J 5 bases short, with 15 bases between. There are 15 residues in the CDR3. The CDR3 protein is CASSLKPGLTETQYF. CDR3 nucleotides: TGTGCCAGCAGTTTAAAACCGGGGCTAACGGAGACCCAGTACTTC.

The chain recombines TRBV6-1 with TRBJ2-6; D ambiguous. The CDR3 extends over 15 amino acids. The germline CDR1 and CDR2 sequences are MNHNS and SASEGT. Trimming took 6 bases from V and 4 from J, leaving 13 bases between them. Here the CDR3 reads CASRTQTEGANVLTF. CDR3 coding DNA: TGTGCCAGCAGGACCCAAACGGAAGGGGCCAACGTCCTGACTTTC.

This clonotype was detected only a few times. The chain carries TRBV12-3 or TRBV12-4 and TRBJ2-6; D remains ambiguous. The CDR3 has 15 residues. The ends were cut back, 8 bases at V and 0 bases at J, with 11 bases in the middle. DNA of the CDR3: TGTGCCAGCGGATCCAGTTTCTCTGGGGCCAACGTCCTGACTTTC. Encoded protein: CASGSSFSGANVLTF.

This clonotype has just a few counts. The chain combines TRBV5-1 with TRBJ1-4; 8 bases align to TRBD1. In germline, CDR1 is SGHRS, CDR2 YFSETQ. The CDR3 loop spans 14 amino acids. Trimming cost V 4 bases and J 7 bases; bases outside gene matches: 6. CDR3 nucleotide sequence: TGCGCCAGCAGCAAACAGGGGGGAGGTGAAAAACTGTTTTTT. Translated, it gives CASSKQGGGEKLFF.

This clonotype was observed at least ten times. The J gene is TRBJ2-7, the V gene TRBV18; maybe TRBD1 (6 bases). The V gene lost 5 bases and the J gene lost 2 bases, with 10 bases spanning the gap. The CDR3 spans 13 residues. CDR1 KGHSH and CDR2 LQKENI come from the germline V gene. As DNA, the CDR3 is TGTGCCAGCTCAAACAGGGATACCTACGAGCAGTACTTC. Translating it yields CASSNRDTYEQYF.

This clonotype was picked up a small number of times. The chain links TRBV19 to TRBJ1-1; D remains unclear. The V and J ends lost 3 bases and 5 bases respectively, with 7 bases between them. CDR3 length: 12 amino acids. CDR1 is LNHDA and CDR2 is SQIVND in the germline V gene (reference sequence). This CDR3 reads CASSMGRTEAFF. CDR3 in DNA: TGTGCCAGTAGTATGGGAAGGACTGAAGCTTTCTTT.

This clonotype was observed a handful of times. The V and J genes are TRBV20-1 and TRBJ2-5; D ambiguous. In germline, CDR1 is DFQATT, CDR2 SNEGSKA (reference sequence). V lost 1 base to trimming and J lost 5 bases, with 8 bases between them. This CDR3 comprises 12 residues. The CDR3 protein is CSARGNLETQYF. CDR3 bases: TGCAGTGCTAGAGGTAACCTGGAGACCCAGTACTTC.

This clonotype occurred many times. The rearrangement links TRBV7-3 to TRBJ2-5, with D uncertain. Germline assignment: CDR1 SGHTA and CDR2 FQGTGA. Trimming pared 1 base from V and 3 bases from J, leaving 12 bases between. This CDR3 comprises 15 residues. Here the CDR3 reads CASSLNPSPEETQYF. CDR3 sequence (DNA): TGTGCCAGCAGCTTAAACCCTAGTCCAGAAGAGACCCAGTACTTC. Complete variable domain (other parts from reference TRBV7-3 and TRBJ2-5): GAGVSQTPSNKVTEKGKYVELRCDPISGHTALYWYRQSLGQGPEFLIYFQGTGAADDSGLPNDRFFAVRPEGSVSTLKIQRTERGDSAVYLCASSLNPSPEETQYFGPGTRLLVL.

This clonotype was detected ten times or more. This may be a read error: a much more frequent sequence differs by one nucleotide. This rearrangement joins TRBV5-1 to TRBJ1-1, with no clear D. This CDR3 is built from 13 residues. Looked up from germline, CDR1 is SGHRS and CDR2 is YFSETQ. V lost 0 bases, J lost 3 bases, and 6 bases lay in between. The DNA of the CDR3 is TGCGCCAGCAGCTTGGGGGCGGACACTGAAGCTTTCTTT. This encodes CASSLGADTEAFF.

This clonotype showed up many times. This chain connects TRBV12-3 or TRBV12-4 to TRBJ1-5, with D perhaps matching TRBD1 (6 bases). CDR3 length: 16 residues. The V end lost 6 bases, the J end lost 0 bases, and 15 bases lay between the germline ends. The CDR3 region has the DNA TGTGCCAGCAGCTGGGGGCAGGGGAATAGCAATCAGCCCCAGCATTTT. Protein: CASSWGQGNSNQPQHF.